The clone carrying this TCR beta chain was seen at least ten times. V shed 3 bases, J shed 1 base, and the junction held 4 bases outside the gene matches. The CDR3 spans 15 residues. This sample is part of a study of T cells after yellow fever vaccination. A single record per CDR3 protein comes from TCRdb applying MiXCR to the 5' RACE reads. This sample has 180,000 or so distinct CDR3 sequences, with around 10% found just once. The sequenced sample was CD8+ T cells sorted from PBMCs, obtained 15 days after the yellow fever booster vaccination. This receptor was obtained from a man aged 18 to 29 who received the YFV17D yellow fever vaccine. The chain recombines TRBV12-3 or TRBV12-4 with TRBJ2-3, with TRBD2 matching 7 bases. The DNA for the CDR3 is TGTGCCAGCAGTTTCGGTACTAGCGGCACAGATACGCAGTATTTT. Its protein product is CASSFGTSGTDTQYF.